Listed below are T cell receptor beta chains from one sample, sequenced in a study of T cells after yellow fever vaccination. TCRdb reanalysed the 5' RACE reads using MiXCR and keeps one entry per CDR3 protein. The sample has hundreds of thousands of distinct CDR3 sequences, under 20% seen once; the top ten hold around 17%. Sequencing used PBMCs, obtained before the yellow fever booster vaccination. The source of these receptors is a man aged 18 to 30 who received the YFV17D yellow fever vaccine. Both conserved end residues are part of each CDR3. A D gene is named only where the DNA matches it firmly. Size tells how often a clone was seen (once, few, many) or the class of an expanded clone, and some rows leave it out.

CDR3nt | CDR3aa | j_gene | abundance | d_gene | v_gene
TGTGCCAGCAGCGATCCGGGACAGGGTTATGAAAAACTGTTTTTT | CASSDPGQGYEKLFF | TRBJ1-4 | few | TRBD1 | TRBV11-2
TGTGCCAGCACCCTGGGGGACAGGGTAGAAAAACTGTTTTTT | CASTLGDRVEKLFF | TRBJ1-4 | few | TRBD1 | TRBV12-3/TRBV12-4
TGTGCCAGCAGCTTAGTAGCAGGGGGCTATGTCAATCAGCCCCAGCATTTT | CASSLVAGGYVNQPQHF | TRBJ1-5 | many | TRBD1 | TRBV7-8
TGCAGCAGTTCAGGGGCTAACTATGGCTACACCTTC | CSSSGANYGYTF | TRBJ1-2 | . | . | TRBV29-1
TGTGCCAGCAGTGAAAGAGGGAGCACAGATACGCAGTATTTT | CASSERGSTDTQYF | TRBJ2-3 | medium-sized | . | TRBV6-4
TGTGCCAGCAGCTTAGCCAGGGGTGCCTATGGCTACACCTTC | CASSLARGAYGYTF | TRBJ1-2 | . | . | TRBV7-2
TGTGCCATCAGTGATCCGGCAGGGGGAGATACGCAGTATTTT | CAISDPAGGDTQYF | TRBJ2-3 | few | TRBD1 | TRBV10-3
TGTGCCATCGCTAACAGTTACAATGAGCAGTTCTTC | CAIANSYNEQFF | TRBJ2-1 | many | . | TRBV10-3
TGTGCCAGCAGCCCCAGGACAGGGGAAGACATTCAGTACTTC | CASSPRTGEDIQYF | TRBJ2-4 | . | TRBD1 | TRBV6-5
TGTGCCAGCCCGGGCCCGGGAAGATCCACCGGGGAGCTGTTTTTT | CASPGPGRSTGELFF | TRBJ2-2 | . | . | TRBV18
TGTGCCAGCAGCGAAGTAAACACCATATATTTT | CASSEVNTIYF | TRBJ1-3 | few | . | TRBV7-9
TGTGCCAGCAGTTACCAGGGCTTCAACACTGAAGCTTTCTTT | CASSYQGFNTEAFF | TRBJ1-1 | . | . | TRBV6-5
TGTGCCAGCAGCTTGACAGGGGTGGCAAACACCATATATTTT | CASSLTGVANTIYF | TRBJ1-3 | . | TRBD1 | TRBV7-2
TGCGCCAGCAGCCAAGAACCCGGCCAGGGCAATCAGCCCCAGCATTTT | CASSQEPGQGNQPQHF | TRBJ1-5 | . | . | TRBV4-3
TGTGCCACCAGCAGAGATCTACTAGCGGTGAACAATGAGCAGTTCTTC | CATSRDLLAVNNEQFF | TRBJ2-1 | . | TRBD2 | TRBV15
TGTGCCAGCAGCTTGGTCCCAGGGAACCCAAATGGCTACACCTTC | CASSLVPGNPNGYTF | TRBJ1-2 | few | . | TRBV5-5
TGCGCCAGCAGTAGACTAGCGGGGGCGAATGAGCAGTTCTTC | CASSRLAGANEQFF | TRBJ2-1 | many | TRBD2 | TRBV10-2